This T cell receptor (beta chain) was recorded in a study of T cell responses to AZD1222 COVID-19 vaccine. Sequencing used immunoSEQ multiplex PCR; TCRdb keeps in-frame clones, though not all of them. Of roughly 110,000 clones detected, around 90% appear once; the ten largest clones hold roughly 8%. Trimming shortened V by 3 bases and J by 2 bases, and 9 bases separated the two germline ends. In germline, CDR1 is SGHKS, CDR2 YYEKEE (reference sequence). The CDR3 has 14 residues. The chain recombines TRBV5-5 with TRBJ2-1, with D tentatively TRBD2 (6 bases). This TCR was recovered from an adult who received the AZD1222 COVID-19 vaccine. The source material was peripheral blood, sampled 28 days after the second AZD1222 dose. CDR3 amino acids: CASSSGVAYNEQFF. The DNA for the CDR3 is TGTGCCAGCAGCTCGGGAGTTGCCTACAATGAGCAGTTCTTC.